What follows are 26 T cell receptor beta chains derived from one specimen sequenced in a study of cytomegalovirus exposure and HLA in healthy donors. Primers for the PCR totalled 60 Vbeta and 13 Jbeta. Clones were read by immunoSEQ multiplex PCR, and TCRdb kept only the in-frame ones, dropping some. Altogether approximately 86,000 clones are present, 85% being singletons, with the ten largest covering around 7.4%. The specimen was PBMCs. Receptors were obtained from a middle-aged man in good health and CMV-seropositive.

The CDR3 loop is CASSQETATANYGYTF. The CDR3 DNA reads as TGTGCCAGCAGCCAAGAAACTGCCACCGCTAACTATGGCTACACCTTC. The chain carries TRBV4-2 and TRBJ1-2; D is unresolved. Looked up from germline, CDR1 is LGHNA and CDR2 is YNFKEQ. Trimming took 0 bases from V and 0 from J, leaving 11 bases between them. The CDR3 has 16 amino acids.

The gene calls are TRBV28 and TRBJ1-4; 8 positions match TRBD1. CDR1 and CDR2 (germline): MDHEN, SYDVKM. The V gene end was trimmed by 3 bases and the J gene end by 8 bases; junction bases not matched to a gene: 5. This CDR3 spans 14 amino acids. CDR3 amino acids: CASSLDRVYEKLFF. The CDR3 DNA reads TGTGCCAGCAGTTTGGACAGGGTATACGAAAAACTGTTTTTT.

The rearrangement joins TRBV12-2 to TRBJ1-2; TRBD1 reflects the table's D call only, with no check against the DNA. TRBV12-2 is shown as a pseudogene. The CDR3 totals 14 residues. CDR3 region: CASRPRQGAAGYTF. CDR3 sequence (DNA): TGTGCAAGTCGCCCCCGACAGGGGGCAGCTGGCTACACCTTC.

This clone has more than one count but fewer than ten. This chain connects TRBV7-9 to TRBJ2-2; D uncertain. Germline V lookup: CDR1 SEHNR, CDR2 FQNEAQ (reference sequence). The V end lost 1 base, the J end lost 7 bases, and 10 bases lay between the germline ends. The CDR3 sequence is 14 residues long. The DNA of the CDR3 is TGTGCCAGCAGCTTAGACCTGAACGGCGGGGAGCTGTTTTTT. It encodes CASSLDLNGGELFF.

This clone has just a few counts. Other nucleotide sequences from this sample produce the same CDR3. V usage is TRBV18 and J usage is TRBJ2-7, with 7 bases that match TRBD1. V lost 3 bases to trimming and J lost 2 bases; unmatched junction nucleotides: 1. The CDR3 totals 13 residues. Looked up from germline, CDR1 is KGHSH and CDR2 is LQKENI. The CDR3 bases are TGTGCCAGCTCACCGGGACAGACCTACGAGCAGTACTTC. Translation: CASSPGQTYEQYF.

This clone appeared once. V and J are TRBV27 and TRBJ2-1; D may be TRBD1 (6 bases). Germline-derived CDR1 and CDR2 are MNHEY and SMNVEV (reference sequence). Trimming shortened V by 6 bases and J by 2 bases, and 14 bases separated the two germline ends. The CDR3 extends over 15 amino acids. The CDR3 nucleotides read TGTGCCAGCAGGACTCGTGGGACACCCTACAATGAGCAGTTCTTC. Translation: CASRTRGTPYNEQFF.

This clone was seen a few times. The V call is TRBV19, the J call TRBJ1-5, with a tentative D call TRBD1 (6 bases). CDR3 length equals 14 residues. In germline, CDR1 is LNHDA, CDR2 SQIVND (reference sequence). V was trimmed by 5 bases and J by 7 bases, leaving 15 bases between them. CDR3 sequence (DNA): TGTGCCAGTAGTTTCAACAGGGTCGGGCAGCCCCAGCATTTT. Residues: CASSFNRVGQPQHF.

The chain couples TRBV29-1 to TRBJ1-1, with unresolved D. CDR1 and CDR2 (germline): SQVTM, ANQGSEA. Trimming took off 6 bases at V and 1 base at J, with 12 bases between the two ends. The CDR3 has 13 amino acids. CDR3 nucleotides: TGCAGCGTCAACCGGGTCCAGAACACTGAAGCTTTCTTT. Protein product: CSVNRVQNTEAFF.

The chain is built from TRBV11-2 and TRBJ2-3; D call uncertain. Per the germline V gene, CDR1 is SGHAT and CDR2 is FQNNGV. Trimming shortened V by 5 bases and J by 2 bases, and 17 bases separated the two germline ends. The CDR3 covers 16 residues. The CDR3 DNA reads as TGTGCCAGCAGCCCACGGTTTTTTAAGCCCACAGATACGCAGTATTTT. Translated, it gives CASSPRFFKPTDTQYF.

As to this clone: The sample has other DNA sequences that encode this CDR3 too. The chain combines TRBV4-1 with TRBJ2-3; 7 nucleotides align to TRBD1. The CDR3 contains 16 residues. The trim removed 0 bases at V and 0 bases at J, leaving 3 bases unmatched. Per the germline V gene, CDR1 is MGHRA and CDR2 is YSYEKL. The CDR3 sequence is CASSQDRDSSTDTQYF. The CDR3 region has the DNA TGCGCCAGCAGCCAAGATCGGGACAGTAGCACAGATACGCAGTATTTT.

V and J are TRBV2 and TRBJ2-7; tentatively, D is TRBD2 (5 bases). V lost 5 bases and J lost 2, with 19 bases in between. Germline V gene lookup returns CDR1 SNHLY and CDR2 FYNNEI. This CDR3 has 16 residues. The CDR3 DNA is TGTGCCAGCAGTTTCACCTCGGGAAGCTCTCCCTACGAGCAGTACTTC. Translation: CASSFTSGSSPYEQYF. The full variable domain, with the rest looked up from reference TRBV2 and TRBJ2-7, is EPEVTQTPSHQVTQMGQEVILRCVPISNHLYFYWYRQILGQKVEFLVSFYNNEISEKSEIFDDQFSVERPDGSNFTLKIRSTKLEDSAMYFCASSFTSGSSPYEQYFGPGTRLTVT.

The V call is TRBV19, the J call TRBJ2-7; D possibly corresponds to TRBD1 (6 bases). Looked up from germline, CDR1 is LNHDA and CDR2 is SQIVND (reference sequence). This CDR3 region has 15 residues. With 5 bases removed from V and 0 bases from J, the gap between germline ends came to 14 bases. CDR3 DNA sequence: TGTGCCAGTAGTTCCCGCAAGGGGGTCTCCTACGAGCAGTACTTC. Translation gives CASSSRKGVSYEQYF.

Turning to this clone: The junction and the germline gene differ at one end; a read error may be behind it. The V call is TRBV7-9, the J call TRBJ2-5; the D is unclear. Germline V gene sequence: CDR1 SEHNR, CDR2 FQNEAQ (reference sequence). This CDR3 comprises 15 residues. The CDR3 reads CSSSLVSTRQETQYF. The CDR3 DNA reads TGTTCCAGCAGCTTAGTCTCAACGCGGCAAGAGACCCAGTACTTC.

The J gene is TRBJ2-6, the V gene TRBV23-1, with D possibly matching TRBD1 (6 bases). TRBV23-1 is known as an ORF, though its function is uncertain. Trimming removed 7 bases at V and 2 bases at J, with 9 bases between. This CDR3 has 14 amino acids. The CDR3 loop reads CASITGTGANVLTF. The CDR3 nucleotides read TGCGCCAGCATAACAGGGACTGGGGCCAACGTCCTGACTTTC.

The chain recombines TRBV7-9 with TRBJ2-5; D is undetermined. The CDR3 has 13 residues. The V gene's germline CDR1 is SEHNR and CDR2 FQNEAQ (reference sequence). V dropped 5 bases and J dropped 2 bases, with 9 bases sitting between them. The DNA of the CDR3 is TGTGCCAGCAGCCTCCGCGGACAAGAGACCCAGTACTTC. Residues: CASSLRGQETQYF.

CDR3 DNA: TGTGCCACCAGCAGAGATCCGGCGGGGGAGCAGTTCTTC. This gives the protein CATSRDPAGEQFF. V is TRBV15 and J is TRBJ2-1, with a weak D call TRBD2 (6 bases). Germline V gene data show CDR1 as LNHNV and CDR2 as YYDKDF (reference sequence). V dropped 0 bases and J dropped 10 bases, with 10 bases sitting between them. This CDR3 is 13 amino acids long.

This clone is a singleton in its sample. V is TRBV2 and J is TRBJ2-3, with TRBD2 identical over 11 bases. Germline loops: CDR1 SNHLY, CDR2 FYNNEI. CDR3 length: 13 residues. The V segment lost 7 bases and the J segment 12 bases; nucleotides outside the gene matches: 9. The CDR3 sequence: CASNPGTSGPQYF. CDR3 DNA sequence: TGTGCCAGCAACCCTGGGACTAGCGGCCCTCAGTATTTT.

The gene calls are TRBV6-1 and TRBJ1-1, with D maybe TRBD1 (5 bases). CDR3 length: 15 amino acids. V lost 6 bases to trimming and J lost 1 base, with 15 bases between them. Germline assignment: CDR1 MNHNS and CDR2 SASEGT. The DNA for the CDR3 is TGTGCCAGCAGACCCACTGGGGCGCGGAACACTGAAGCTTTCTTT. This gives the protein CASRPTGARNTEAFF.

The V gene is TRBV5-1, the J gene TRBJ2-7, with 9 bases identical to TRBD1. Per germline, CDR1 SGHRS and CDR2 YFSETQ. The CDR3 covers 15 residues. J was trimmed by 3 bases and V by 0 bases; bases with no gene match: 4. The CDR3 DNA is TGCGCCAGCAGCTTGGGGGGGACAGGGTTCTACGAGCAGTACTTC. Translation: CASSLGGTGFYEQYF.

DNA of the CDR3: TGTGCCAGCAGTTTAGACAGGGTAATCTACGAGCAGTACTTC. It codes for CASSLDRVIYEQYF. This chain uses TRBV6-1 with TRBJ2-7; 7 bases match TRBD1. Germline V gene data show CDR1 as MNHNS and CDR2 as SASEGT. The J segment lost 3 bases and the V segment lost 5 bases, leaving 7 bases of the junction unmatched. This CDR3 spans 14 amino acids.

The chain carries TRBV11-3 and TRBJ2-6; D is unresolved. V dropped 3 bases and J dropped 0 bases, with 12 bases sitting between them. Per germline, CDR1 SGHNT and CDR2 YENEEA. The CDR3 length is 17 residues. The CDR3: CASSFIFSFSGANVLTF. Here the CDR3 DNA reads TGTGCCAGCAGCTTTATTTTTTCGTTCTCTGGGGCCAACGTCCTGACTTTC. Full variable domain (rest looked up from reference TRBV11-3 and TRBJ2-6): EAGVVQSPRYKIIEKKQPVAFWCNPISGHNTLYWYLQNLGQGPELLIRYENEEAVDDSQLPKDRFSAERLKGVDSTLKIQPAELGDSAVYLCASSFIFSFSGANVLTFGAGSRLTVL.

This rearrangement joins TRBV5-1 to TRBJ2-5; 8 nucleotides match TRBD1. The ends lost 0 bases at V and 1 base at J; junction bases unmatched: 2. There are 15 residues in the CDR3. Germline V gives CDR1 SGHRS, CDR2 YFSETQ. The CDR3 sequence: CASSLAGTGQETQYF. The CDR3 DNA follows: TGCGCCAGCAGCTTGGCCGGGACAGGCCAAGAGACCCAGTACTTC.

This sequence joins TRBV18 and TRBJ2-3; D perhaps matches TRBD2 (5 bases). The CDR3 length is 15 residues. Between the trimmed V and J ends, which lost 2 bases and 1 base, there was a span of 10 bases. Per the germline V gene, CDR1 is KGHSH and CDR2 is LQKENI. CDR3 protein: CASSPGSAGTDTQYF. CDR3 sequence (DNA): TGTGCCAGCTCACCAGGGAGTGCTGGCACAGATACGCAGTATTTT.

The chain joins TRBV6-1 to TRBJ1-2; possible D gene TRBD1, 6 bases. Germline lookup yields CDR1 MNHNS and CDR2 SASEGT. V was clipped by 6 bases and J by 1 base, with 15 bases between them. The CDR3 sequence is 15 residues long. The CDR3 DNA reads TGTGCCAGCAGAGACCCAGGGGTTTTTAACTATGGCTACACCTTC. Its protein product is CASRDPGVFNYGYTF.

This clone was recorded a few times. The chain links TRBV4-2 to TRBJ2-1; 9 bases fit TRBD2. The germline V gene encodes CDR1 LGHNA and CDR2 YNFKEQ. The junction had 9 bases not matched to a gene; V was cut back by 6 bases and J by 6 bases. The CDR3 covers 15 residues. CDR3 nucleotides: TGTGCCAGCAGGATCGCTAGCGGGAAGAGCAATGAGCAGTTCTTC. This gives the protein CASRIASGKSNEQFF.

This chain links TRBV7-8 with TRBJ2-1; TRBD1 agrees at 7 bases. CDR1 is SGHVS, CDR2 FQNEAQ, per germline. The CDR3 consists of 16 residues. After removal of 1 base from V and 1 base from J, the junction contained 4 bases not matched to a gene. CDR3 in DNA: TGTGCCAGCAGCTTAGAACCGGGACAGTCCTACAATGAGCAGTTCTTC. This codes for CASSLEPGQSYNEQFF.